This T cell receptor (beta chain) was recovered during a study of cytomegalovirus exposure and HLA in healthy donors. General observations from the study: There was a cluster of highly shared sequence variants that was likely a sequencing artifact. Sequencing depth across donors, presence/absence analyses assumed, was roughly uniform.

As to this clone: The antigen is undetermined.

PCR was performed using 60 Vbeta and 13 Jbeta primers. The repertoire was sequenced with immunoSEQ multiplex PCR; TCRdb's copy has only in-frame clones and lacks some. The sample shows about 100,000 clones, around 73% of them seen only once. V lost 6 bases, J lost 9 bases, and 12 bases lay in between. CDR1 and CDR2 from the germline V gene are MNHEY and SVGAGI. The CDR3 spans 12 residues. The gene calls are TRBV6-5 and TRBJ2-1; tentatively, D is TRBD2 (6 bases). Sequenced input: PBMCs. This sequence originates from a woman aged 55-75 years in good health and CMV-seronegative. The CDR3 spells CASRRLEGEQFF. The CDR3 nucleotides are TGTGCCAGCAGACGACTAGAGGGTGAGCAGTTCTTC.